This TCR beta chain originates from a study of Ad26.COV2.S vaccination and SARS-CoV-2 variants. The method was immunoSEQ multiplex PCR; TCRdb's version includes in-frame clones alone and lacks a portion of them. The data show 250,000 to 300,000 clones, with around 87% seen just once and more than 2.5% held by the top ten. Treatment indicated: 15 to 20 received Ad26.COV2.S at low or high dose, single or two shots; 5 received placebo; per-sample allocation not given. Sample collection was performed on day 63 after the first vaccine or placebo injection. The trim removed 2 bases at V and 5 bases at J, leaving 8 bases unmatched. The CDR3 has 16 amino acids. Germline V gene lookup returns CDR1 MDHEN and CDR2 SYDVKM.

The material was peripheral blood, obtained in a trial of Ad26.COV2.S vaccine versus placebo. V is TRBV28 and J is TRBJ1-5; TRBD1 matches 8 bases. The origin of this receptor is a person aged 18-65 years who received the Ad26.COV2.S COVID-19 vaccine or a placebo. The CDR3, as DNA: TGTGCCAGCAGTTTAAGACGGACAGGGAGGCATCAGCCCCAGCATTTT. It codes for CASSLRRTGRHQPQHF.